These T cell receptor beta chains were read from a single sample in a study of OX40 agonist ivuxolimab in advanced cancers. Using immunoSEQ multiplex PCR, the repertoire was profiled, and TCRdb retains in-frame clones only, with some absent. The sample holds 45,000 to 65,000 clones, roughly nine tenths seen once. The source material was CD4+ or CD8+ T cells sorted from blood, sampled in a trial of the OX40 agonist ivuxolimab. The receptor source for this set is an adult with an advanced solid tumor such as melanoma, head and neck, liver or kidney cancer. Each CDR3 is given with its conserved first and last residue. D genes are given only for firm matches. Clone sizes are given selectively: once, few, many, or a class where the clone is expanded.

V gene: TRBV10-3
clone size: -
D gene: TRBD2
J gene: TRBJ2-3
CDR3 DNA: TGTGCCATCAGCGGGGGGGCGGCAGATACGCAGTATTTT
CDR3 protein: CAISGGAADTQYF

V gene: TRBV5-1
clone size: -
D gene: TRBD1
J gene: TRBJ1-5
CDR3 DNA: TGCGCCAGCAGCGCAGGGACAGGGGGCAATCAGCCCCAGCATTTT
CDR3 protein: CASSAGTGGNQPQHF

V gene: TRBV6-5
clone size: -
D gene: -
J gene: TRBJ1-1
CDR3 DNA: TGTGCCAGCAGATTCAGGGTAGGAGGCACTGAAGCTTTCTTT
CDR3 protein: CASRFRVGGTEAFF

V gene: TRBV19
clone size: -
D gene: TRBD2
J gene: TRBJ2-2
CDR3 DNA: TGTGCCAGTAGTACCGATCTACTAGCGGCGAACACCGGGGAGCTGTTTTTT
CDR3 protein: CASSTDLLAANTGELFF

V gene: TRBV28
clone size: -
D gene: -
J gene: TRBJ1-2
CDR3 DNA: TGTGCCAGCACCACCGGTAGGGCAGGGGGCTACACCTTC
CDR3 protein: CASTTGRAGGYTF

V gene: TRBV6-1
clone size: -
D gene: TRBD2
J gene: TRBJ2-3
CDR3 DNA: TGTGCCAGCAGTGGGGGACTAGCGGGGTACACAGATACGCAGTATTTT
CDR3 protein: CASSGGLAGYTDTQYF

V gene: TRBV19
clone size: once
D gene: TRBD1
J gene: TRBJ1-2
CDR3 DNA: TGTGCCAGTAGTATCCAAACAGGGGGCGGAGGCTACACCTTC
CDR3 protein: CASSIQTGGGGYTF

V gene: TRBV5-1
clone size: once
D gene: TRBD2
J gene: TRBJ2-3
CDR3 DNA: TGCGCCAGCAGCCCCCGGGGCGCCCGACTAGCGGGGGGTGGAACAGATACGCAGTATTTT
CDR3 protein: CASSPRGARLAGGGTDTQYF

V gene: TRBV18
clone size: -
D gene: -
J gene: TRBJ2-6
CDR3 DNA: TGTGCCAGCTCACCAGAGACCTCTGGGGCCAACGTCCTGACTTTC
CDR3 protein: CASSPETSGANVLTF

V gene: TRBV5-1
clone size: -
D gene: TRBD1
J gene: TRBJ2-1
CDR3 DNA: TGCGCCAGCAGCTGGCGGACAGGGGTAGAGGATGAGCAGTTCTTC
CDR3 protein: CASSWRTGVEDEQFF

V gene: TRBV21-1
clone size: -
D gene: -
J gene: TRBJ1-2
CDR3 DNA: TGTGCTGAACAAGACTATGGCTACACCTTC
CDR3 protein: CAEQDYGYTF

V gene: TRBV5-1
clone size: -
D gene: TRBD2
J gene: TRBJ2-3
CDR3 DNA: TGCGCCAGCAGATTCACCAGCGGGGTGTACTCCCAGGATACGCAGTATTTT
CDR3 protein: CASRFTSGVYSQDTQYF

V gene: TRBV4-2
clone size: -
D gene: -
J gene: TRBJ2-7
CDR3 DNA: TGTGCCAGCAGCGATTCAGGGCCTAGCTCCTACGAGCAGTACTTC
CDR3 protein: CASSDSGPSSYEQYF

V gene: TRBV5-4
clone size: -
D gene: -
J gene: TRBJ1-6
CDR3 DNA: TGTGCCAGCAGCTTAGGCCGGGACTCCCACTCACCCCTCCACTTT
CDR3 protein: CASSLGRDSHSPLHF

V gene: TRBV5-1
clone size: -
D gene: -
J gene: TRBJ2-3
CDR3 DNA: TGCGCCAGCAGCTTGGGGCAGAGTAGCACAGATACGCAGTATTTT
CDR3 protein: CASSLGQSSTDTQYF